A selection of T cell receptor beta chains follows, all from one sample in a study of blood T cells in healthy people across ages. TCRdb recomputed calls from the 5' RACE reads with MiXCR, one row per CDR3 protein. The sample has some 1 million distinct CDR3 sequences, more than 35% seen once; the top ten hold 15% to 20%. Sequencing was carried out using blood. These receptors originate from a woman in her sixties or seventies in good health. Both conserved end residues are part of each CDR3. The D gene is left open where the match is weak. Clone size is not always given. Where it is, it says once, few, many or a class for expanded clones.

D gene | J gene | CDR3 length | V gene | clone size | CDR3 DNA | CDR3 protein
- | TRBJ2-3 | 16 | TRBV9 | - | TGTGCCAGCAGCGTAGGACCAGGCCTAAGCACAGATACGCAGTATTTT | CASSVGPGLSTDTQYF
TRBD1 | TRBJ2-5 | 15 | TRBV18 | - | TGTGCCAGCTCACCAGAGGGACAGGGGCGCAATGAGCAGTACTTC | CASSPEGQGRNEQYF
- | TRBJ2-2 | 17 | TRBV5-6 | - | TGTGCCAGCAGCTTGGGCGGCCTCCAGCCCCATACCGGGGAGCTGTTTTTT | CASSLGGLQPHTGELFF
TRBD2 | TRBJ2-5 | 15 | TRBV29-1 | - | TGCAGCGCTCGGACTAGCGGGAGGGCCGGGGAGACCCAGTACTTC | CSARTSGRAGETQYF
- | TRBJ1-2 | 14 | TRBV20-1 | few | TGCAGTGCCAAGGGGCTCCCTCAGGACTATGGCTACACCTTC | CSAKGLPQDYGYTF
- | TRBJ1-5 | 14 | TRBV15 | - | TGTGCCACCAGACCACGGGGTCCATCAGGGCCCCAGCATTTT | CATRPRGPSGPQHF
- | TRBJ2-1 | 16 | TRBV20-1 | - | TGCAGTGCTAGAGTGCCCCAGATAAGCTCCTACAATGAGCAGTTCTTC | CSARVPQISSYNEQFF
TRBD1 | TRBJ2-1 | 15 | TRBV16 | - | TGTGCCAGCAGCCGGACAGGGGAGAAGTACAATGAGCAGTTCTTC | CASSRTGEKYNEQFF
- | TRBJ2-1 | 15 | TRBV7-6 | few | TGTGCCAGCAGCGTAAGCGGTCCAGGCCACAATGAGCAGTTCTTC | CASSVSGPGHNEQFF
- | TRBJ2-1 | 13 | TRBV5-1 | - | TGCGCCAGCAGGGAGGGAAGTGGCAATGAGCAGTTCTTC | CASREGSGNEQFF
- | TRBJ2-3 | 15 | TRBV12-3/TRBV12-4 | - | TGTGCCAGCAGTGAGGGCAGAGCCGACACAGATACGCAGTATTTT | CASSEGRADTDTQYF
- | TRBJ2-1 | 16 | TRBV6-2/TRBV6-3 | - | TGTGCCAGCATAGGTCCAGGGGATTCCACCTACAATGAGCAGTTCTTC | CASIGPGDSTYNEQFF
TRBD2 | TRBJ2-5 | 15 | TRBV12-3/TRBV12-4 | - | TGTGCCAGCCACTCCCCGGCGGGAGGGCTCGAGACCCAGTACTTC | CASHSPAGGLETQYF
- | TRBJ2-4 | 14 | TRBV7-2 | - | TGTGCCAGCAGCCCCCCCCGCCCCCCTCTAGTGCAGTACTTC | CASSPPRPPLVQYF
- | TRBJ2-5 | 14 | TRBV6-5 | many | TGTGCCAGCTCATACTCCCGCGGCCAAGAGACCCAGTACTTC | CASSYSRGQETQYF
TRBD1 | TRBJ2-7 | 14 | TRBV6-5 | many | TGTGCCAGCAGCCCAAGGACAGGGGGCTACGAGCAGTACTTC | CASSPRTGGYEQYF
TRBD1 | TRBJ2-7 | 12 | TRBV7-9 | - | TGTGCCAGCAGTCCAACAGGGGGCGAGCAGTACTTC | CASSPTGGEQYF
- | TRBJ2-3 | 13 | TRBV29-1 | - | TGCAGCGTTGACGTGGGGTACACAGATACGCAGTATTTT | CSVDVGYTDTQYF
TRBD2 | TRBJ2-1 | 19 | TRBV20-1 | few | TGCAGTGCTAGAGCTATATCCCAAGCGGGAGCCAATTTCTACAATGAGCAGTTCTTC | CSARAISQAGANFYNEQFF
- | TRBJ2-1 | 16 | TRBV13 | - | TGTGCCAGCAGCGACCGGCGTAGGCCCCAGGGCAATGAGCAGTTCTTC | CASSDRRRPQGNEQFF
TRBD2 | TRBJ2-7 | 19 | TRBV6-2/TRBV6-3 | - | TGTGCCAGCAGCCCCGGGGGAGGGTATACCATGCGGGGGACCTACGAGCAGTACTTC | CASSPGGGYTMRGTYEQYF
- | TRBJ1-2 | 13 | TRBV25-1 | - | TGTGCCAGCAGTGATTTCACAGGGAATGGCTACACCTTC | CASSDFTGNGYTF
TRBD1 | TRBJ2-7 | 16 | TRBV29-1 | once | TGCAGCGTTGAAGATCGGACAGGCCAATTAACCTACGAGCAGTACTTC | CSVEDRTGQLTYEQYF
TRBD2 | TRBJ2-7 | 14 | TRBV13 | few | TGTGCCAGCAACCGCGGGGGGGCCCACTACGAGCAGTACTTC | CASNRGGAHYEQYF
- | TRBJ2-7 | 14 | TRBV4-2 | many | TGTGCCAGCAGCCAAGACGTCGGGCCCTACGAGCAGTACTTC | CASSQDVGPYEQYF
- | TRBJ2-6 | 17 | TRBV6-5 | - | TGTGCCAGCAGTTACGGGACCGATCTTTCTGGGGCCAACGTCCTGACTTTC | CASSYGTDLSGANVLTF
TRBD2 | TRBJ2-1 | 18 | TRBV9 | few | TGTGCCAGCAGCGTAGTTAGCGGGAGACTTCATCCAGGCAATGAGCAGTTCTTC | CASSVVSGRLHPGNEQFF
TRBD1 | TRBJ2-7 | 14 | TRBV7-6 | - | TGTGCCAGCAGTGGGGTACAGGGGTTCTACGAGCAGTACTTC | CASSGVQGFYEQYF
- | TRBJ1-1 | 16 | TRBV30 | - | TGTGCCTGGAGTGTAGGTCGTACAGGGATCAACACTGAAGCTTTCTTT | CAWSVGRTGINTEAFF
TRBD1 | TRBJ2-6 | 18 | TRBV7-3 | few | TGTGCCAGCAGCTTCCCGGGACAGAGTAGCTCTGGGGCCAACGTCCTGACTTTC | CASSFPGQSSSGANVLTF